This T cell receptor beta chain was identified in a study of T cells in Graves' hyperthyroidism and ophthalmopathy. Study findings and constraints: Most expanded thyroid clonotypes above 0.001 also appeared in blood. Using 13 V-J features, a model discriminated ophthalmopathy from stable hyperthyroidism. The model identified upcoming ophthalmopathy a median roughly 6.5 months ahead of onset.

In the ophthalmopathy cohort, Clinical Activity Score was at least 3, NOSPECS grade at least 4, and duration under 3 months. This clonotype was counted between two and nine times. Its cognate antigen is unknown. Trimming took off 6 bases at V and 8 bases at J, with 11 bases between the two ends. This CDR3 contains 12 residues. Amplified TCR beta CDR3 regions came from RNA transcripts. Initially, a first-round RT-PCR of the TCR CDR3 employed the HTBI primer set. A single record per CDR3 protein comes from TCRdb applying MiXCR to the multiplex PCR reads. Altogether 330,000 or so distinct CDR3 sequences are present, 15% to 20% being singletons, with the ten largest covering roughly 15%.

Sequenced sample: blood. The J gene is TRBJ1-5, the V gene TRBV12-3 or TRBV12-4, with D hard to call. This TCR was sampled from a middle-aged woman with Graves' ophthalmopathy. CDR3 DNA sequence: TGTGCCAGCAGCGCTGACCCGGAGCCCCAGCATTTT. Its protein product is CASSADPEPQHF.